This TCR beta chain emerged from a study of response to subunit inactivated influenza vaccine. Study observations and caveats: Authors suggested each seasonal flu vaccination may recruit only limited numbers of new T cells.

TCRdb reprocessed the RT-PCR reads via MiXCR and lists one record per CDR3 protein. The profile shows over 400,000 distinct CDR3 sequences, roughly 9.8% of them singletons. This clonotype was recorded many times. Its matching antigen is unknown. V shed 5 bases and J shed 5 bases, with 12 bases lying between them. The CDR3 runs 13 residues. Germline V gene sequence: CDR1 SGHTA, CDR2 FQGNSA. The sequences come from PBMCs from blood, collected 35 to 45 days after vaccination. This clonotype originated in a man aged 45-65 years who received an inactivated influenza vaccine. The rearrangement links TRBV7-2 to TRBJ1-2, with D perhaps TRBD1 (6 bases). The CDR3 DNA reads as TGTGCCAGCAGCGACCGGGACACTTATGGCTACACCTTC. Encoded protein: CASSDRDTYGYTF.